This passage covers 20 T cell receptor beta chains from one sample sequenced in a study of blood T cells in healthy people across ages. Through a sample-barcoded 5' primer and a J-beta primer mix, a second PCR was run for about 6 to 12 cycles. From the 5' RACE reads, TCRdb called clonotypes with MiXCR, one entry per CDR3 protein. The sample has 650,000 to 1,000,000 distinct CDR3 sequences; 46% are singletons. Sequenced: blood. These receptors were taken from an elderly man in good health.

This clonotype has only one observation. This chain links TRBV4-2 with TRBJ2-5; D is unclear. Gene TRBJ2-1 matches the end of the DNA better, so the J call may be wrong. The CDR3 covers 15 residues. The germline V gene encodes CDR1 LGHNA and CDR2 YNFKEQ. The DNA for the CDR3 is TGTGCCAGCAGCCAAGATTCGGGCCTCCAAGAGACCCAGTTCTTC. This translates into CASSQDSGLQETQFF.

The gene calls are TRBV5-1 and TRBJ2-1; D not resolved. Trimming removed 2 bases from V and 7 bases from J, with 13 bases in between. The CDR3 spans 14 residues. Germline CDR1 and CDR2: SGHRS and YFSETQ. The DNA for the CDR3 is TGCGCCAGCAGCTTAGACGTGAGTCCAAATGAGCAGTTCTTC. Translation gives CASSLDVSPNEQFF.

This clonotype has only a few counts. The CDR3 region is CSAIDRGLQYEQYF. The CDR3 bases are TGCAGTGCTATTGACAGGGGGCTTCAATACGAGCAGTACTTC. The gene calls are TRBV20-1 and TRBJ2-7; 10 bases align to TRBD1. Germline lookup yields CDR1 DFQATT and CDR2 SNEGSKA (reference sequence). This CDR3 is built from 14 residues. The V and J ends lost 4 bases and 4 bases, in that order; junction bases with no gene match: 7.

The chain joins TRBV29-1 to TRBJ2-7; 9 bases fit TRBD1. Germline CDR1 is SQVTM and CDR2 is ANQGSEA. The V segment lost 4 bases and the J segment 5 bases; nucleotides outside the gene matches: 6. The CDR3 loop spans 13 amino acids. CDR3 sequence: CSVVDGTGNEQYF. In nucleotides, the CDR3 is TGCAGCGTTGTGGACGGGACAGGGAACGAGCAGTACTTC.

The V call is TRBV2, the J call TRBJ1-5; TRBD1 is a possible D gene (5 bases). The CDR3 extends over 15 amino acids. In germline, CDR1 is SNHLY, CDR2 FYNNEI. Between the trimmed V and J ends, which lost 3 bases and 4 bases, there was a span of 13 bases. This CDR3 is CASSEFRDGNQPQHF. Here the CDR3 DNA reads TGTGCCAGCAGTGAGTTTCGGGACGGTAATCAGCCCCAGCATTTT.

This clonotype has more than one count but fewer than ten. CDR3 in amino acids: CASSYGGNQETQYF. The DNA of the CDR3 is TGTGCCAGCAGCTACGGTGGCAACCAAGAGACCCAGTACTTC. The chain employs TRBV3-1 and TRBJ2-5; D uncertain. Germline loops: CDR1 LGHDT, CDR2 YNNKEL (reference sequence). The CDR3 runs 14 residues. The V end was cut by 5 bases, the J end by 0 bases, with 10 bases between.

Many counts were recorded for this clonotype. The chain combines TRBV27 with TRBJ2-5; 13 nucleotides match TRBD2. Trimming removed 5 bases from V and 3 bases from J; junction bases left unmatched: 0. The CDR3 extends over 14 amino acids. In germline, CDR1 is MNHEY, CDR2 SMNVEV (reference sequence). CDR3 loop: CASSGLAGEETQYF. In DNA form, the CDR3 reads TGTGCCAGCAGTGGACTAGCGGGAGAAGAGACCCAGTACTTC.

The CDR3 coding sequence is TGTGCCAGCAGCCCCGGGGGAATTAGCACAGATACGCAGTATTTT. Its translation is CASSPGGISTDTQYF. The V call is TRBV12-3 or TRBV12-4, the J call TRBJ2-3; D perhaps matches TRBD2 (6 bases). Trimming stripped 6 bases from V and 0 bases from J, with 13 bases between. The CDR3 sequence is 15 residues long.

This clonotype was seen more than once but under ten times. The chain is built from TRBV5-1 and TRBJ2-2, with 8 nucleotides matching TRBD1. CDR1 and CDR2 (germline): SGHRS, YFSETQ. Trimming cost V 0 bases and J 1 base; bases outside gene matches: 2. The CDR3 covers 16 residues. The chain's CDR3 is CASSLEGTGNTGELFF. The CDR3 bases are TGCGCCAGCAGCTTGGAAGGGACAGGGAACACCGGGGAGCTGTTTTTT.

This clonotype was detected a few times. The chain joins TRBV29-1 to TRBJ2-1; 11 nucleotides match TRBD1. V shed 7 bases, J shed 7 bases, and the junction held 6 bases outside the gene matches. The germline V gene encodes CDR1 SQVTM and CDR2 ANQGSEA. This CDR3 is built from 13 residues. CDR3 protein: CSAGQGAQNEQFF. In DNA form, the CDR3 reads TGCAGCGCCGGACAGGGGGCGCAAAATGAGCAGTTCTTC.

About this clonotype: One end of the junction varies from germline; a read error may be responsible. DNA for the CDR3: TGCAGTGCTGAGAGCGGGAGGACGGTGAATGGGCAGTTCTTC. Amino acid sequence: CSAESGRTVNGQFF. J is TRBJ2-1 and V is TRBV20-1; 9 bases are shared with TRBD2. The germline V gene has CDR1 DFQATT and CDR2 SNEGSKA (reference sequence). The CDR3 length is 14 residues.

The chain combines TRBV3-1 with TRBJ2-7, with D perhaps TRBD1 or TRBD2 (5 bases each). Germline V gene lookup returns CDR1 LGHDT and CDR2 YNNKEL (reference sequence). CDR3 length: 15 amino acids. V was shortened by 3 bases and J by 1 base, with 13 bases between the two germline ends. The CDR3: CASSQRGLLSYEQYF. CDR3 in DNA: TGTGCCAGCAGCCAGAGGGGCTTACTGTCCTACGAGCAGTACTTC.

The J gene is TRBJ2-5, the V gene TRBV7-2, with TRBD2 identical over 13 bases. The CDR3 has 16 amino acids. J lost 0 bases, V lost 5 bases, and 3 bases had no gene match. Per the germline V gene, CDR1 is SGHTA and CDR2 is FQGNSA. CDR3 loop: CASSQLAGGYQETQYF. DNA of the CDR3: TGTGCCAGCAGCCAACTAGCGGGAGGGTACCAAGAGACCCAGTACTTC. Drawing the rest from reference TRBV7-2 and TRBJ2-5, the complete variable domain is GAGVSQSPSNKVTEKGKDVELRCDPISGHTALYWYRQSLGQGLEFLIYFQGNSAPDKSGLPSDRFSAERTGGSVSTLTIQRTQQEDSAVYLCASSQLAGGYQETQYFGPGTRLLVL.

Here the CDR3 reads CASSRGLAGSVTGELFF. The CDR3 nucleotides read TGTGCCAGCAGCCGGGGACTAGCGGGTTCGGTCACCGGGGAGCTGTTTTTT. The rearrangement links TRBV7-9 to TRBJ2-2; TRBD2 matches at 12 bases. CDR1 SEHNR and CDR2 FQNEAQ come from the germline V gene (reference sequence). V lost 5 bases, J lost 4 bases, and 8 bases stayed unmatched. The CDR3 loop spans 17 amino acids.

The table lists this clonotype with a few counts. CDR3 DNA sequence: TGTGCCAGCAGCGTGGACAGGGACTACGAGCAGTACTTC. It encodes CASSVDRDYEQYF. J is TRBJ2-7 and V is TRBV11-2, with 8 bases identical to TRBD1. V trimming: 5 bases; J trimming: 3 bases; junction bases outside the gene matches: 3. The CDR3 runs to 13 residues. Germline V lookup: CDR1 SGHAT, CDR2 FQNNGV.

The V and J genes are TRBV2 and TRBJ2-1; 10 bases are a match to TRBD1. The J segment lost 6 bases and the V segment lost 6 bases, leaving 8 bases of the junction unmatched. The CDR3 has 15 amino acids. From germline, CDR1 is SNHLY and CDR2 FYNNEI. CDR3 protein: CASSPDRGQSNEQFF. DNA for the CDR3: TGTGCCAGCAGCCCCGACAGGGGGCAGAGCAATGAGCAGTTCTTC. Filled out from reference TRBV2 and TRBJ2-1, the complete variable domain reads EPEVTQTPSHQVTQMGQEVILRCVPISNHLYFYWYRQILGQKVEFLVSFYNNEISEKSEIFDDQFSVERPDGSNFTLKIRSTKLEDSAMYFCASSPDRGQSNEQFFGPGTRLTVL.

The V and J genes are TRBV24-1 and TRBJ2-5; 7 nucleotides align to TRBD1. CDR1 is KGHDR and CDR2 is SFDVKD in the germline V gene. The CDR3 is 14 amino acids. Germline trimming cut 4 bases from V and 5 bases from J; bases unmatched to any gene: 6. CDR3 amino acids: CATSDTGQRETQYF. The CDR3 DNA reads as TGTGCCACCAGTGACACGGGACAGAGGGAGACCCAGTACTTC.

CDR3 amino acids: CAIQGSWNTQYF. The CDR3, as DNA: TGTGCCATCCAGGGCTCCTGGAATACGCAGTATTTT. The chain combines TRBV10-3 with TRBJ2-3, with D perhaps matching TRBD1 (5 bases). Between the trimmed V and J ends, which lost 8 bases and 7 bases, there was a span of 13 bases. CDR1 is ENHRY and CDR2 is SYGVKD in the germline V gene. This CDR3 spans 12 amino acids.

This chain connects TRBV3-1 to TRBJ1-6; D is uncertain. The germline V gene has CDR1 LGHDT and CDR2 YNNKEL (reference sequence). The V end was cut by 1 base, the J end by 7 bases, with 11 bases between. The CDR3 spans 15 residues. The CDR3 nucleotides are TGTGCCAGCAGCCAAGTGTCGGGCCCAAATTCACCCCTCCACTTT. Protein product: CASSQVSGPNSPLHF. The full variable domain, in which reference TRBV3-1 and TRBJ1-6 provide the parts outside the CDR3, is DTAVSQTPKYLVTQMGNDKSIKCEQNLGHDTMYWYKQDSKKFLKIMFSYNNKELIINETVPNRFSPKSPDKAHLNLHINSLELGDSAVYFCASSQVSGPNSPLHFGNGTRLTVT.

This clonotype showed up just once. The genes are TRBV6-5 and TRBJ2-7, with TRBD1 as a possible D gene (6 bases). Trimming took off 6 bases at V and 0 bases at J, with 15 bases between the two ends. The CDR3 is 15 residues long. Per germline, CDR1 MNHEY and CDR2 SVGAGI. This chain's CDR3 is CASRRRDMSSYEQYF. For the CDR3, the DNA is TGTGCCAGCAGACGCCGGGACATGAGCTCCTACGAGCAGTACTTC.